A selection of T cell receptor beta chains follows, all from one sample in a study of tumor-infiltrating lymphocytes in localized non-small cell lung cancer. Assay used: immunoSEQ multiplex PCR; TCRdb lists only in-frame clones, some missing. This table has about 14,000 clones, 75% to 85% appearing once. Sequenced input: lung tumor tissue. These receptors were obtained from a human donor with non-small cell lung cancer. The CDR3 runs from the conserved cysteine through the conserved F or W. D genes are given only for firm matches. Rows give clone size only sometimes, using once, few, many, or a class for an expanded clone.

j_call: TRBJ1-2; cdr3_length: 16; d_call: TRBD1; v_call: TRBV10-3; clone_size: NA; cdr3_aa: CAINLETGTGVDGYTF; cdr3_nt: TGTGCCATCAACTTAGAAACCGGGACAGGGGTAGATGGCTACACCTTC
j_call: TRBJ1-1; cdr3_length: 13; d_call: NA; v_call: TRBV19; clone_size: NA; cdr3_aa: CASSTTGRTEAFF; cdr3_nt: TGTGCCAGTAGTACCACAGGGAGGACTGAAGCTTTCTTT
j_call: TRBJ2-2; cdr3_length: 16; d_call: NA; v_call: TRBV18; clone_size: NA; cdr3_aa: CASSSTPASTTGELFF; cdr3_nt: TGTGCCAGCTCATCTACTCCCGCTAGTACCACCGGGGAGCTGTTTTTT
j_call: TRBJ2-3; cdr3_length: 16; d_call: TRBD2; v_call: TRBV9; clone_size: NA; cdr3_aa: CASSATRTSAADTQYF; cdr3_nt: TGTGCCAGCAGCGCCACTCGGACTAGCGCAGCAGATACGCAGTATTTT
j_call: TRBJ2-7; cdr3_length: 13; d_call: NA; v_call: TRBV10-2; clone_size: NA; cdr3_aa: CASSSSDSYEQYF; cdr3_nt: TGCGCCAGCAGTTCTAGCGACTCCTACGAGCAGTACTTC
j_call: TRBJ2-1; cdr3_length: 18; d_call: TRBD2; v_call: TRBV5-1; clone_size: NA; cdr3_aa: CASSLFFLGAGISNEQFF; cdr3_nt: TGCGCCAGCAGCTTGTTTTTTTTGGGAGCGGGAATATCCAATGAGCAGTTCTTC
j_call: TRBJ2-3; cdr3_length: 17; d_call: TRBD2; v_call: TRBV5-1; clone_size: few; cdr3_aa: CASSLAGLAGGEDTQYF; cdr3_nt: TGCGCCAGCAGCTTGGCGGGGCTAGCGGGAGGCGAAGATACGCAGTATTTT
j_call: TRBJ1-3; cdr3_length: 14; d_call: NA; v_call: TRBV5-6; clone_size: NA; cdr3_aa: CASSLGRFGNTIYF; cdr3_nt: TGTGCCAGCAGCCTTGGGAGGTTTGGAAACACCATATATTTT
j_call: TRBJ1-3; cdr3_length: 18; d_call: TRBD1; v_call: TRBV5-1; clone_size: NA; cdr3_aa: CASSSRPPGQSSGNTIYF; cdr3_nt: TGCGCCAGCAGCTCCCGACCGCCGGGACAGAGCTCTGGAAACACCATATATTTT
j_call: TRBJ2-3; cdr3_length: 14; d_call: NA; v_call: TRBV11-3; clone_size: few; cdr3_aa: CASSPLADSDTQYF; cdr3_nt: TGTGCCAGCAGCCCACTAGCAGACTCAGATACGCAGTATTTT
j_call: TRBJ2-1; cdr3_length: 13; d_call: TRBD2; v_call: TRBV27; clone_size: NA; cdr3_aa: CAIRPSGGRKQFF; cdr3_nt: TGTGCCATCCGACCCTCGGGGGGGCGTAAGCAGTTCTTC
j_call: TRBJ2-7; cdr3_length: 11; d_call: NA; v_call: TRBV7-9; clone_size: NA; cdr3_aa: CASSLDGDPRF; cdr3_nt: TGTGCCAGCAGCTTAGACGGGGACCCACGCTTC
j_call: TRBJ2-2; cdr3_length: 14; d_call: NA; v_call: TRBV11-3; clone_size: NA; cdr3_aa: CASSLSRTTGELFF; cdr3_nt: TGTGCCAGCAGCTTATCGCGTACCACCGGGGAGCTGTTTTTT
j_call: TRBJ2-7; cdr3_length: 15; d_call: TRBD1; v_call: TRBV6-6; clone_size: once; cdr3_aa: CASSYGTGLTYEQYF; cdr3_nt: TGTGCCAGCAGTTATGGGACAGGACTTACCTACGAGCAGTACTTC
j_call: TRBJ1-2; cdr3_length: 13; d_call: TRBD1; v_call: TRBV7-9; clone_size: NA; cdr3_aa: CASSTGVNYGYTF; cdr3_nt: TGTGCCAGCAGTACAGGGGTGAACTATGGCTACACCTTC
j_call: TRBJ1-2; cdr3_length: 13; d_call: NA; v_call: TRBV2; clone_size: NA; cdr3_aa: CASKTGLNYGYTF; cdr3_nt: TGTGCCAGCAAAACGGGCCTTAACTATGGCTACACCTTC
j_call: TRBJ2-3; cdr3_length: 15; d_call: TRBD2; v_call: TRBV30; clone_size: NA; cdr3_aa: CAWSLAGGSTDTQYF; cdr3_nt: TGTGCCTGGAGTCTAGCGGGAGGGAGCACAGATACGCAGTATTTT
j_call: TRBJ1-1; cdr3_length: 13; d_call: NA; v_call: TRBV2; clone_size: few; cdr3_aa: CASSELENTEAFF; cdr3_nt: TGTGCCAGCAGTGAATTAGAGAACACTGAAGCTTTCTTT
j_call: TRBJ2-3; cdr3_length: 16; d_call: TRBD2; v_call: TRBV9; clone_size: NA; cdr3_aa: CASSVGTSGRTDTQYF; cdr3_nt: TGTGCCAGCAGCGTAGGGACTAGCGGGCGCACAGATACGCAGTATTTT
j_call: TRBJ2-1; cdr3_length: 15; d_call: TRBD1; v_call: TRBV11-2; clone_size: NA; cdr3_aa: CASSSGQGTYNEQFF; cdr3_nt: TGTGCCAGCAGCTCCGGACAGGGTACGTACAATGAGCAGTTCTTC
j_call: TRBJ1-4; cdr3_length: 14; d_call: TRBD1; v_call: TRBV15; clone_size: NA; cdr3_aa: CATRTTGANEKLFF; cdr3_nt: TGTGCCACCAGAACGACAGGGGCTAATGAAAAACTGTTTTTT
j_call: TRBJ2-3; cdr3_length: 15; d_call: NA; v_call: TRBV5-6; clone_size: NA; cdr3_aa: CASSFQRVGVDTQYF; cdr3_nt: TGTGCCAGCAGCTTTCAGCGGGTTGGGGTAGATACGCAGTATTTT
j_call: TRBJ2-3; cdr3_length: 15; d_call: NA; v_call: TRBV15; clone_size: NA; cdr3_aa: CATSGGRGSSDTQYF; cdr3_nt: TGTGCCACCAGCGGTGGCAGGGGTAGTTCAGATACGCAGTATTTT